This T cell receptor beta chain is drawn from a study of cytomegalovirus exposure and HLA in healthy donors. As for the study in general: Unique TCR beta sequences numbering about 100 million came from about 179 million T cells in an earlier analysis. Ancestry clustering placed roughly 86% of about 400 genotyped donors in the Caucasian-associated cluster. Whole-study findings and limits: Sequencing likely generated an artifact that appeared as a cluster of highly shared sequence variants.

The CDR3 length is 16 residues. V shed 5 bases and J shed 2 bases, with 15 bases lying between them. Germline V gene data show CDR1 as SEHNR and CDR2 as FQNEAQ (reference sequence). PCR was performed using 60 Vbeta and 13 Jbeta primers. Libraries were prepared by immunoSEQ multiplex PCR; TCRdb keeps only in-frame clonotypes and omits some of them. The sample records around 150,000 clones, approximately 80% being singletons. Of note for this clone: The antigen is undetermined.

Sequencing input: PBMCs. The chain joins TRBV7-9 to TRBJ2-2; D is possibly TRBD1 (6 bases). The receptor comes from a woman aged 40 to 50 in good health and CMV-seropositive. The CDR3 sequence: CASSPTGLLNTGELFF. In nucleotides, the CDR3 is TGTGCCAGCAGCCCGACAGGACTCCTAAACACCGGGGAGCTGTTTTTT. Full variable domain (missing parts from reference TRBV7-9 and TRBJ2-2): DTGVSQNPRHKITKRGQNVTFRCDPISEHNRLYWYRQTLGQGPEFLTYFQNEAQLEKSRLLSDRFSAERPKGSFSTLEIQRTEQGDSAMYLCASSPTGLLNTGELFFGEGSRLTVL.